The 9 T cell receptor beta chains reported below all come from one sample, sequenced in a study of OX40 agonist ivuxolimab in advanced cancers. The table came from immunoSEQ multiplex PCR; TCRdb's copy has only in-frame clones and leaves some out. Of more than 45,000 clones listed, over 75% are singletons. Sequences were derived from CD4+ or CD8+ T cells sorted from blood, sampled in a trial of the OX40 agonist ivuxolimab. Receptors originate from an adult with an advanced solid tumor such as melanoma, head and neck, liver or kidney cancer.

This clone was seen only once. The chain combines TRBV10-3 with TRBJ2-7; 8 bases line up with TRBD1. The germline V gene has CDR1 ENHRY and CDR2 SYGVKD. V trimming: 3 bases; J trimming: 3 bases; junction bases outside the gene matches: 1. This CDR3 spans 13 amino acids. The CDR3 DNA is TGTGCCATCAGTGAAGGACAGGGCTACGAGCAGTACTTC. Protein: CAISEGQGYEQYF.

This chain links TRBV5-6 with TRBJ1-2; perhaps TRBD1 as D (5 bases). CDR1 and CDR2 from the germline V gene are SGHDT and YYEEEE. Trimming removed 4 bases from V and 6 bases from J, with 22 bases in between. CDR3 length equals 16 residues. CDR3 residues: CASSPKGRVDRHGYTF. The CDR3 DNA is TGTGCCAGCAGCCCAAAAGGCAGGGTAGACCGCCATGGCTACACCTTC.

V and J are TRBV5-4 and TRBJ2-2, with 8 nucleotides matching TRBD2. Trimming removed 0 bases from V and 4 bases from J; junction bases left unmatched: 11. CDR3 length: 18 residues. Germline V gene lookup returns CDR1 SGHNT and CDR2 YYREEE (reference sequence). The CDR3 DNA reads TGTGCCAGCAGCTTGGGAAGGTCGGGGGGGCCGGGCACCGGGGAGCTGTTTTTT. It translates to CASSLGRSGGPGTGELFF. Based on the CDR3 plus reference TRBV5-4 and TRBJ2-2, the full variable domain is ETGVTQSPTHLIKTRGQQVTLRCSSQSGHNTVSWYQQALGQGPQFIFQYYREEENGRGNFPPRFSGLQFPNYSSELNVNALELDDSALYLCASSLGRSGGPGTGELFFGEGSRLTVL.

V is TRBV7-9 and J is TRBJ2-1, with D perhaps TRBD1 (6 bases). This CDR3 is 12 amino acids long. Per the germline V gene, CDR1 is SEHNR and CDR2 is FQNEAQ (reference sequence). V was cut by 5 bases and J by 8 bases, with 10 bases left in between. CDR3 in DNA: TGTGCCAGCAGCAAGGACAGTTATGAGCAGTTCTTC. Residues: CASSKDSYEQFF.

The rearrangement joins TRBV16 to TRBJ2-2; 7 positions agree with TRBD2. The CDR3 totals 16 residues. Germline loops: CDR1 KGHSY, CDR2 FQNENV. The V and J ends lost 3 bases and 5 bases, in that order; junction bases with no gene match: 9. The CDR3 DNA sequence: TGTGCCAGCAGCCATTCCCCGGGAGGAAGGACCGGGGAGCTGTTTTTT. Translating it yields CASSHSPGGRTGELFF.

CDR3 residues: CASSLSGGPKQFF. The CDR3 DNA sequence: TGTGCCAGTAGTCTCTCGGGGGGGCCCAAGCAGTTCTTC. The V and J genes are TRBV19 and TRBJ2-1; 8 nucleotides agree with TRBD2. The CDR3 sequence is 13 residues long. V dropped 5 bases and J dropped 11; count of bases not matched to a gene: 8. Germline CDR1 is LNHDA and CDR2 is SQIVND (reference sequence).

The J gene is TRBJ1-1, the V gene TRBV6-6; possibly TRBD1 for D (6 bases). The CDR3 contains 14 residues. V was clipped by 6 bases and J by 2 bases, with 13 bases between them. CDR1 and CDR2 (germline): MNHNY, SVGAGI (reference sequence). In DNA form, the CDR3 reads TGTGCCAGCAGCGAAGACAGGCTCAACACTGAAGCTTTCTTT. It specifies CASSEDRLNTEAFF.

The chain couples TRBV10-3 to TRBJ1-2; 7 bases are shared with TRBD1. Germline CDR1 and CDR2: ENHRY and SYGVKD. The CDR3 is 14 residues long. V dropped 3 bases and J dropped 7; count of bases not matched to a gene: 8. The CDR3 region has the DNA TGTGCCATCAGTGATTCGGGACAGATTTCTGGCTACACCTTC. It codes for CAISDSGQISGYTF.

V is TRBV4-2 and J is TRBJ2-3; 9 nucleotides align to TRBD2. Trimming cost V 4 bases and J 4 bases; bases outside gene matches: 6. The germline gives CDR1 LGHNA, CDR2 YNFKEQ. The CDR3 covers 15 residues. The CDR3 region has the DNA TGTGCCAGCAGCCGAGCGGGGGGTGGCGCAGATACGCAGTATTTT. It encodes CASSRAGGGADTQYF.